The 21 T cell receptor beta chains listed next were all sequenced from one sample in a study of control samples from healthy donors and cancer patients (dated by TCRdb to the early 2020s). Library prep was done by the immunoSEQ multiplex PCR assay. TCRdb took over this immuneACCESS table, retaining in-frame rearrangements with V and J assigned. Such tables are incomplete; in checked studies, under half of the missing clones stem from an unresolved V gene, and the remainder is unexplained. The sample yields tens of thousands of clones; around 87% were counted once. The top ten hold approximately 11% of the sample. The sample comprised PBMCs. The receptors come from a woman aged 55-70 years with lung cancer.

The chain employs TRBV7-8 and TRBJ2-2; 8 bases fit TRBD2. V gave up 5 bases and J gave up 0 bases; unmatched junction bases: 5. This CDR3 comprises 16 residues. CDR1 and CDR2 (germline): SGHVS, FQNEAQ. The CDR3 spells CASSPDGGANTGELFF. The CDR3 nucleotides are TGTGCCAGCAGCCCCGACGGGGGGGCGAACACCGGGGAGCTGTTTTTT.

V and J are TRBV18 and TRBJ1-1; D call uncertain. The V gene's germline CDR1 is KGHSH and CDR2 LQKENI. V lost 1 base, J lost 5 bases, and 14 bases lay in between. The CDR3 covers 15 residues. CDR3 sequence: CASSPQGAGVTEAFF. Here the CDR3 DNA reads TGTGCCAGCTCACCACAGGGCGCCGGAGTAACTGAAGCTTTCTTT. Complete variable domain (other parts from reference TRBV18 and TRBJ1-1): NAGVMQNPRHLVRRRGQEARLRCSPMKGHSHVYWYRQLPEEGLKFMVYLQKENIIDESGMPKERFSAEFPKEGPSILRIQQVVRGDSAAYFCASSPQGAGVTEAFFGQGTRLTVV.

The rearrangement joins TRBV7-9 to TRBJ1-6, with 7 bases matching TRBD1. Trimming took 3 bases from V and 1 from J; bases not matched to a gene: 0. Germline lookup yields CDR1 SEHNR and CDR2 FQNEAQ (reference sequence). There are 15 residues in the CDR3. CDR3 nucleotides: TGTGCCAGCAGCTTGACAGGGTCCTATAATTCACCCCTCCACTTT. Translation: CASSLTGSYNSPLHF.

This clone was found once. The chain recombines TRBV5-1 with TRBJ1-1; no clear D. Trimming took 5 bases from V and 0 from J, leaving 8 bases between them. Germline V gives CDR1 SGHRS, CDR2 YFSETQ. The CDR3 sequence is 13 residues long. CDR3 region: CASRYQMNTEAFF. The CDR3 bases are TGCGCCAGCAGGTACCAGATGAACACTGAAGCTTTCTTT.

The J gene is TRBJ1-6, the V gene TRBV3-1 (or the pseudogene TRBV3-2); a weak D match, TRBD1 (5 bases). Trimming pared 3 bases from V and 8 bases from J, leaving 8 bases between. This CDR3 is built from 13 residues. In germline, CDR1 is LGHDT, CDR2 YNNKEL (reference sequence). CDR3 DNA: TGTGCCAGCAGCCAGCAGACAGATTCACCCCTCCACTTT. Amino acid sequence: CASSQQTDSPLHF.

The genes are TRBV4-1 and TRBJ2-5, with D tentatively TRBD1 (5 bases). The CDR3 has 16 residues. V was pared by 0 bases and J by 5 bases, with 16 bases between. CDR1 and CDR2 from the germline V gene are MGHRA and YSYEKL. The CDR3 DNA reads as TGCGCCAGCAGCCAAGATAGTGACAGACAATGGGAGACCCAGTACTTC. It encodes CASSQDSDRQWETQYF.

The chain has TRBV19 and TRBJ2-5, with D possibly called TRBD1 or TRBD2 (5 bases each). CDR3 length: 14 residues. V lost 3 bases and J 4 bases, leaving 12 bases between the germline ends. In germline, CDR1 is LNHDA, CDR2 SQIVND (reference sequence). CDR3 DNA: TGTGCCAGTAGTATCTTGGGGGTCGGAGAGACCCAGTACTTC. It codes for CASSILGVGETQYF.

The rearrangement links TRBV2 to TRBJ1-1; no definite D call. This CDR3 contains 15 residues. V lost 6 bases to trimming and J lost 0 bases, with 14 bases between them. Germline V gives CDR1 SNHLY, CDR2 FYNNEI. As DNA, the CDR3 is TGTGCCAGCAGCACGCTGCAATTGATGAACACTGAAGCTTTCTTT. It translates to CASSTLQLMNTEAFF.

The table lists this clone with a count of one. The V gene is TRBV6-4, the J gene TRBJ2-1; 8 bases align to TRBD1. V trimming: 0 bases; J trimming: 7 bases; junction bases outside the gene matches: 8. Germline CDR1 reads MRHNA; CDR2 reads SNTAGT. The CDR3 consists of 16 residues. This CDR3 is CASSDSLYRGSNEQFF. CDR3 DNA sequence: TGTGCCAGCAGTGACTCCTTGTACAGGGGGTCGAATGAGCAGTTCTTC.

This clone was seen a few times. The chain carries TRBV12-3 or TRBV12-4 and TRBJ1-5; D remains unclear. V gave up 3 bases and J gave up 7 bases, with 10 bases separating them. The CDR3 has 13 residues. CDR3 loop: CASSLGAWQPQHF. The DNA of the CDR3 is TGTGCCAGCAGTTTGGGAGCCTGGCAGCCCCAGCATTTT.

The rearrangement uses TRBV5-1 and TRBJ2-1, with TRBD2 identical over 11 bases. Germline trimming cut 5 bases from V and 4 bases from J; bases unmatched to any gene: 5. Per germline, CDR1 SGHRS and CDR2 YFSETQ. This CDR3 is built from 15 residues. The CDR3 loop reads CASSIIAGGYNEQFF. Written as DNA, the CDR3 is TGCGCCAGCAGTATTATAGCGGGAGGGTACAATGAGCAGTTCTTC.

The chain has TRBV19 and TRBJ1-2, with 7 bases that match TRBD1. V lost 3 bases and J lost 2; bases outside the gene matches: 0. This CDR3 has 13 residues. Germline V gives CDR1 LNHDA, CDR2 SQIVND (reference sequence). The CDR3 here is CASSMGQNYGYTF. The CDR3 nucleotides are TGTGCCAGTAGTATGGGACAGAACTATGGCTACACCTTC.

This chain connects TRBV2 to TRBJ1-3, with D possibly matching TRBD1 (6 bases). The CDR3 has 15 amino acids. V dropped 1 base and J dropped 1 base, with 8 bases sitting between them. Germline V gene lookup returns CDR1 SNHLY and CDR2 FYNNEI. CDR3 loop: CASSEGTGSGNTIYF. The CDR3 coding sequence is TGTGCCAGCAGTGAAGGCACAGGGTCTGGAAACACCATATATTTT.

This rearrangement joins TRBV3-1 (or the pseudogene TRBV3-2) to TRBJ1-4, with 7 bases aligning to TRBD1. The CDR3 covers 14 residues. Germline V gives CDR1 LGHDT, CDR2 YNNKEL (reference sequence). With 1 base clipped from V and 8 bases from J, the junction kept 4 bases outside the gene matches. CDR3 bases: TGTGCCAGCAGCCAAGTAGGAGGGGGCGAAAAACTGTTTTTT. It specifies CASSQVGGGEKLFF.

Only one count was recorded for this clone. The V and J genes are TRBV9 and TRBJ2-1; 7 bases align to TRBD2. Germline V gives CDR1 SGDLS, CDR2 YYNGEE. J lost 6 bases, V lost 3 bases, and 12 bases had no gene match. This CDR3 has 16 amino acids. DNA of the CDR3: TGTGCCAGCAGCGCCCCTCTTCGCGGGAGCTCCAATGAGCAGTTCTTC. Its translation is CASSAPLRGSSNEQFF.

Only one count was recorded for this clone. V gene TRBV6-5 combines with J gene TRBJ1-6; no clear D gene. Per the germline V gene, CDR1 is MNHEY and CDR2 is SVGAGI. V was trimmed by 9 bases and J by 5 bases, leaving 11 bases between them. The CDR3 contains 13 residues. This CDR3 reads CASLTGDNSPLHF. The CDR3 coding sequence is TGTGCCAGTCTCACGGGCGATAATTCACCCCTCCACTTT.

CDR3 sequence (DNA): TGTGCCAGCAGTTTCCCCCCCGGCTCTGGAAACACCATATATTTT. Translated: CASSFPPGSGNTIYF. The chain links TRBV28 to TRBJ1-3; no clear D gene. This CDR3 is 15 amino acids long. The V gene lost 3 bases and the J gene lost 0 bases, with 9 bases spanning the gap. Germline lookup yields CDR1 MDHEN and CDR2 SYDVKM. Filled out from reference TRBV28 and TRBJ1-3, the complete variable domain reads DVKVTQSSRYLVKRTGEKVFLECVQDMDHENMFWYRQDPGLGLRLIYFSYDVKMKEKGDIPEGYSVSREKKERFSLILESASTNQTSMYLCASSFPPGSGNTIYFGEGSWLTVV.

The rearrangement joins TRBV4-2 to TRBJ2-7; 13 bases are a match to TRBD2. The CDR3 loop spans 14 amino acids. Trimming at V came to 3 bases and at J to 6 bases, leaving 2 bases not matched to a gene. The V gene's germline CDR1 is LGHNA and CDR2 YNFKEQ. CDR3 coding DNA: TGTGCCAGCAGCCAGGGACTAGCGGGATCCGAGCAGTACTTC. Residues: CASSQGLAGSEQYF.

This rearrangement joins TRBV7-8 to TRBJ1-1; D is possibly TRBD1 (5 bases). Germline CDR1 reads SGHVS; CDR2 reads FQNEAQ. Trimming took 4 bases from V and 4 from J, leaving 13 bases between them. The CDR3 runs to 14 residues. CDR3 DNA: TGTGCCAGCAGCTCCTTAATGGGGGGCACTGAAGCTTTCTTT. Its translation: CASSSLMGGTEAFF.

The rearrangement joins TRBV11-2 to TRBJ2-1; D remains ambiguous. V was pared by 2 bases and J by 12 bases, with 11 bases between. Germline CDR1 reads SGHAT; CDR2 reads FQNNGV. The CDR3 is made up of 12 amino acids. The CDR3 sequence: CASSLIQDGQFF. CDR3 nucleotides: TGTGCCAGCAGCTTAATTCAGGACGGGCAGTTCTTC.

V gene TRBV9 combines with J gene TRBJ1-6; 10 bases are shared with TRBD1. This CDR3 has 16 amino acids. Germline V CDR1 and CDR2: SGDLS, YYNGEE. The junction had 7 bases not matched to a gene; V was cut back by 4 bases and J by 6 bases. CDR3 in amino acids: CASSLGQGTSNSPLHF. Here the CDR3 DNA reads TGTGCCAGCAGCTTGGGACAGGGGACTAGTAATTCACCCCTCCACTTT.